This paragraph covers one T cell receptor beta chain sequence. What it binds is unknown. Germline CDR1 and CDR2: MGHDK and SYGVNS. This CDR3 spans 13 amino acids. The V and J ends lost 7 bases and 6 bases, in that order; junction bases with no gene match: 7. Libraries were prepared by immunoSEQ multiplex PCR; TCRdb keeps only in-frame clonotypes and omits some of them. Of around 110,000 clones detected, 80% to 90% appear once; the ten largest clones hold around 3.1%. The source of the sample is a study of T cell responses to AZD1222 COVID-19 vaccine. General observations from the study: Elevations in Spike-specific TCR breadth and depth followed administration of two AZD1222 doses. Donors, mostly white British, included more females; clonal diversity was possibly underestimated. Dominant at 160-218 and 743-854, vaccine-associated CD4 TCRs also spanned spike. No day 14 peak samples; only post-peak repertoires were characterized.

The chain is built from TRBV25-1 and TRBJ2-7; TRBD1 matches at 9 bases. Material: peripheral blood, obtained on day 0 of AZD1222 vaccination. The receptor was isolated from an adult in good health. The CDR3 loop is CASKGTGYGEQYF. The CDR3 DNA is TGTGCCAGCAAAGGGACAGGGTACGGCGAGCAGTACTTC.